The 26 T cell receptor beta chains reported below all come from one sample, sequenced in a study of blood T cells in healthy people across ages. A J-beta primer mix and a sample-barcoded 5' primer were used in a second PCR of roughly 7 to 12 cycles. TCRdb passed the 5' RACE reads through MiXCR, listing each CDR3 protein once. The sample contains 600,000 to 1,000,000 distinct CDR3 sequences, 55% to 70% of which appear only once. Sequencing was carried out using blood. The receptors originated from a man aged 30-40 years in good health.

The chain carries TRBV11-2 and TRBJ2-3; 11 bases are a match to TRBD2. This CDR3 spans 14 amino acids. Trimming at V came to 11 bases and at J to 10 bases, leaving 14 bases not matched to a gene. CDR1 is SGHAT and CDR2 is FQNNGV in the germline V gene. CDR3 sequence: CASRMGLAAWAQYF. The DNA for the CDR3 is TGTGCCTCCAGGATGGGACTAGCGGCTTGGGCGCAGTATTTT.

The CDR3 reads CSVVGGRTTDTQYF. The CDR3, as DNA: TGCAGCGTTGTGGGGGGACGGACCACAGATACGCAGTATTTT. V and J are TRBV29-1 and TRBJ2-3, with a weak D call TRBD2 (6 bases). This CDR3 contains 14 residues. The V end lost 4 bases, the J end lost 2 bases, and 13 bases lay between the germline ends. In germline, CDR1 is SQVTM, CDR2 ANQGSEA.

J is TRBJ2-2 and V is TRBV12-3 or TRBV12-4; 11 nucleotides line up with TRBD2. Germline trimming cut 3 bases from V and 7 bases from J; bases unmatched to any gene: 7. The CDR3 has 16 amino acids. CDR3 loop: CASSLGSGGAHGELFF. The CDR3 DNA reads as TGTGCCAGCAGTTTGGGTAGCGGGGGGGCCCACGGGGAGCTGTTTTTT.

The CDR3 here is CASSLPSTTVGEKLFF. Here the CDR3 DNA reads TGTGCCAGCAGCTTGCCCTCCACAACGGTGGGTGAAAAACTGTTTTTT. V is TRBV5-5 and J is TRBJ1-4; unclear D gene. Germline CDR1 is SGHKS and CDR2 is YYEKEE (reference sequence). Deletions cut 1 base from V and 7 bases from J, with 17 bases between. CDR3 length: 16 residues. The full variable domain, in which reference TRBV5-5 and TRBJ1-4 provide the parts outside the CDR3, is DAGVTQSPTHLIKTRGQQVTLRCSPISGHKSVSWYQQVLGQGPQFIFQYYEKEERGRGNFPDRFSARQFPNYSSELNVNALLLGDSALYLCASSLPSTTVGEKLFFGSGTQLSVL.

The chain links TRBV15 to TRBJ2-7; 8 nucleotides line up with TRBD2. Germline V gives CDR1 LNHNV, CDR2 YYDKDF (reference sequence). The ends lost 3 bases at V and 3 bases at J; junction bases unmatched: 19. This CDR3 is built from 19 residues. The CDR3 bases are TGTGCCACCAGCAGGGCGGGGGGCCCCTTTATTAGTGGAGGCTACGAGCAGTACTTC. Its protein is CATSRAGGPFISGGYEQYF.

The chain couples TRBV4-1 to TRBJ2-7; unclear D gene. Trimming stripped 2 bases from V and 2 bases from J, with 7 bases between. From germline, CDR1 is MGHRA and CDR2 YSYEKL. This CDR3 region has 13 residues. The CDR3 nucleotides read TGCGCCAGCAGCCAAATTGGTACCTACGAGCAGTACTTC. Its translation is CASSQIGTYEQYF.

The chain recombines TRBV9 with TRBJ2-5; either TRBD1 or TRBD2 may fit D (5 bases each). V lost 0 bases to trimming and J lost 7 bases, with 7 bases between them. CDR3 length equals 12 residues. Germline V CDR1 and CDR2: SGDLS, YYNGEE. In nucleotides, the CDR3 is TGTGCCAGCAGCGTAGCTGGGGGGACCCAGTACTTC. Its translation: CASSVAGGTQYF.

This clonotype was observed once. The CDR3 region is CSARVERGGPLDELMQSFF. The CDR3 DNA follows: TGCAGTGCTAGAGTAGAACGGGGGGGCCCCTTAGATGAGTTGATGCAATCGTTCTTC. The chain uses TRBV20-1 and TRBJ2-1; 8 positions agree with TRBD2. V lost 1 base and J lost 15; bases outside the gene matches: 29. Germline V CDR1 and CDR2: DFQATT, SNEGSKA (reference sequence). This CDR3 has 19 residues.

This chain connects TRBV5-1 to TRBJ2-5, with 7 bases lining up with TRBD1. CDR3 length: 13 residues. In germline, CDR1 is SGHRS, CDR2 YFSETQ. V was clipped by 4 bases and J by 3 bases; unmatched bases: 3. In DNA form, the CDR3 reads TGCGCCAGCAGCGTGGACAGGAAAGAGACCCAGTACTTC. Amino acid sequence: CASSVDRKETQYF.

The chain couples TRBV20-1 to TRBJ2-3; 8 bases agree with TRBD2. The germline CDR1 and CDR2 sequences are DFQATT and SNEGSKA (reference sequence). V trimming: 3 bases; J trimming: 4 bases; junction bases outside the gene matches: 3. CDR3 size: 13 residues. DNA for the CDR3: TGCAGTGCTAGCGGGGGGGCCCCAGATACGCAGTATTTT. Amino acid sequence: CSASGGAPDTQYF.

This CDR3 is CAISEGLGQGRDNEQFF. CDR3 DNA sequence: TGTGCCATCAGTGAGGGACTGGGACAGGGACGGGACAATGAGCAGTTCTTC. The V gene is TRBV10-3, the J gene TRBJ2-1; 9 bases are a match to TRBD1. Germline V gives CDR1 ENHRY, CDR2 SYGVKD. The V segment lost 2 bases and the J segment 5 bases; nucleotides outside the gene matches: 10. The CDR3 extends over 17 amino acids.

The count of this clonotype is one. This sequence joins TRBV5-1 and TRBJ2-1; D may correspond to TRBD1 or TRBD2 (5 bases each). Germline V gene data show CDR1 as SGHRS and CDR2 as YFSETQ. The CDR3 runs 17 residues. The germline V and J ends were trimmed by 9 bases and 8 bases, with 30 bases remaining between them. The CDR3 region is CATRDPLGARFGDEQFF. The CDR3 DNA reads TGCGCCACCAGAGACCCCCTCGGGGCTAGGTTTGGCGATGAGCAGTTCTTC.

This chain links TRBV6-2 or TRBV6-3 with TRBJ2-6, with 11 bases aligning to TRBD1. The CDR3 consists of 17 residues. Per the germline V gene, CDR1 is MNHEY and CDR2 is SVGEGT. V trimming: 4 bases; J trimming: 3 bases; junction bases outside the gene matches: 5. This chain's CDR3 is CASSFRDRGNGANVLTF. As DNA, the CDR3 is TGTGCCAGCAGTTTCCGGGACAGGGGGAATGGGGCCAACGTCCTGACTTTC.

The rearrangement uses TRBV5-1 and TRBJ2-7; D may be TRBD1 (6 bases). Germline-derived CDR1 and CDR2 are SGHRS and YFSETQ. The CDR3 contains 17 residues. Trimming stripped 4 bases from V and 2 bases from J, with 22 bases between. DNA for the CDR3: TGCGCCAGCAGCGGGGGCACCGAACTTAGCAAAACCTACGAGCAGTACTTC. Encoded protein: CASSGGTELSKTYEQYF.

In nucleotides, the CDR3 is TGTGCCAGCAGCTGGACAGGGGCTGACACTGAAGCTTTCTTT. Translating gives CASSWTGADTEAFF. The chain couples TRBV7-9 to TRBJ1-1, with 9 bases lining up with TRBD1. With 4 bases clipped from V and 3 bases from J, the junction kept 3 bases outside the gene matches. The germline V gene encodes CDR1 SEHNR and CDR2 FQNEAQ (reference sequence). The CDR3 contains 14 residues.

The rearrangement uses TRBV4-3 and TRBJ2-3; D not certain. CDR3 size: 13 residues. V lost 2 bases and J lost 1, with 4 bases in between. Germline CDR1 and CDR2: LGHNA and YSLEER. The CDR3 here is CASSQLRTDTQYF. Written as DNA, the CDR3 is TGCGCCAGCAGCCAACTCCGCACAGATACGCAGTATTTT.

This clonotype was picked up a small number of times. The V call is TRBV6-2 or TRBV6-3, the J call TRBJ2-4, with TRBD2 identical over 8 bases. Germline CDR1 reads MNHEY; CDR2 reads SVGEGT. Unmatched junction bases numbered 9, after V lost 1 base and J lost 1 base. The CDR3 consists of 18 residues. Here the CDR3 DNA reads TGTGCCAGCAGTTACTTCCCAACTAGCGGAAGGGCCAAAAACATTCAGTACTTC. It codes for CASSYFPTSGRAKNIQYF.

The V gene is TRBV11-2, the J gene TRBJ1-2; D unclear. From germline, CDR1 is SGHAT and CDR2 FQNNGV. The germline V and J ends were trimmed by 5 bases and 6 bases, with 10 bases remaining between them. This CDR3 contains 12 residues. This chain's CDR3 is CASSHEGNGYTF. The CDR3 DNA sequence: TGTGCCAGCAGCCACGAAGGAAATGGCTACACCTTC.

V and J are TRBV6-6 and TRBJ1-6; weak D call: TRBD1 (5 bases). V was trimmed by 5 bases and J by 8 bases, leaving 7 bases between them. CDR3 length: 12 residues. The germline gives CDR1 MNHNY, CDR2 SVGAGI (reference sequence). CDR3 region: CASSTGDSPLHF. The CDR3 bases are TGTGCCAGCAGTACGGGGGATTCACCCCTCCACTTT.

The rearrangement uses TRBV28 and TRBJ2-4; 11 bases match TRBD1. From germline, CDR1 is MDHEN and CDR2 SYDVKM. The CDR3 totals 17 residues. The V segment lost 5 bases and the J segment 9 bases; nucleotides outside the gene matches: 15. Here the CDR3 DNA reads TGTGCCAGCAGTGCCTACCCGGGACAGGGGGTGGGTGGCATTCAGTACTTC. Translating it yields CASSAYPGQGVGGIQYF.

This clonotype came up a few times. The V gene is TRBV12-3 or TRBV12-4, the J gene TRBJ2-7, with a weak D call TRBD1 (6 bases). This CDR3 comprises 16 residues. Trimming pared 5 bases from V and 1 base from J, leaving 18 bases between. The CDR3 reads CASSPGTSSGSYEQYF. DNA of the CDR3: TGTGCCAGCAGTCCCGGGACATCCTCGGGATCCTACGAGCAGTACTTC.

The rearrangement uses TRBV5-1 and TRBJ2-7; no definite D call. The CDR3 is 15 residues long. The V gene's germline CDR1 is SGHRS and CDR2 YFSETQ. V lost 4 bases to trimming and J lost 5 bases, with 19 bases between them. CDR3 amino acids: CASSPQSASPHEQYF. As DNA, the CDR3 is TGCGCCAGCAGCCCCCAGTCGGCAAGTCCTCACGAGCAGTACTTC.

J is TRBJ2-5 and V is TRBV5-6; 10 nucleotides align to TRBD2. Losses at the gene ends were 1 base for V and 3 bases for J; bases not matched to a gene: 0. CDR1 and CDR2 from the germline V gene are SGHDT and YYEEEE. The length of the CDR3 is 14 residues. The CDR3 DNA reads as TGTGCCAGCAGCTTGCTAGCGGGGGAAGAGACCCAGTACTTC. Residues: CASSLLAGEETQYF. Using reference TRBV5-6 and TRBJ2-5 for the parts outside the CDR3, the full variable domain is DAGVTQSPTHLIKTRGQQVTLRCSPKSGHDTVSWYQQALGQGPQFIFQYYEEEERQRGNFPDRFSGHQFPNYSSELNVNALLLGDSALYLCASSLLAGEETQYFGPGTRLLVL.

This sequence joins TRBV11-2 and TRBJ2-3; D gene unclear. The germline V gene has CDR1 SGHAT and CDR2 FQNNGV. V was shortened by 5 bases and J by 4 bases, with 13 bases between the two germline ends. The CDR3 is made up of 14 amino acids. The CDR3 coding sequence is TGTGCCAGCAGCCCGGTTCGTTCCCCAGATACGCAGTATTTT. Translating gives CASSPVRSPDTQYF.

This CDR3 is CSALPWLAGSYNEQFF. The CDR3 DNA is TGCAGTGCCCTACCTTGGCTGGCGGGCTCCTACAATGAGCAGTTCTTC. The rearrangement joins TRBV20-1 to TRBJ2-1; perhaps TRBD2 as D (5 bases). The germline gives CDR1 DFQATT, CDR2 SNEGSKA (reference sequence). Trimming removed 6 bases from V and 0 bases from J, with 18 bases in between. CDR3 length equals 16 residues.

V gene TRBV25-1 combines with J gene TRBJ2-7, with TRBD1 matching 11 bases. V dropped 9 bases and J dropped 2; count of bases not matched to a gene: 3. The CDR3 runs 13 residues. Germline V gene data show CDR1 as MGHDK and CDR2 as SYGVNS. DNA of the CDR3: TGTGCCAGTGGGACAGGGGGGCCCTACGAGCAGTACTTC. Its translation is CASGTGGPYEQYF.